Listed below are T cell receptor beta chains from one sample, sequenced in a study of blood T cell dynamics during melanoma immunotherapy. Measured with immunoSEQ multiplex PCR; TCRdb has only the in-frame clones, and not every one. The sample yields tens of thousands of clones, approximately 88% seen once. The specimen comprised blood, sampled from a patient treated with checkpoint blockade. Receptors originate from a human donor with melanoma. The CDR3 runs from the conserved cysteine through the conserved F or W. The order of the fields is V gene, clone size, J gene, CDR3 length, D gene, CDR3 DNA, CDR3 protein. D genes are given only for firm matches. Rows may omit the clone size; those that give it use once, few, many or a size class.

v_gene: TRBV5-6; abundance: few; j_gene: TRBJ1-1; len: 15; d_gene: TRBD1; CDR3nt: TGTGCCAGCAGCTTGGGGGGGACAGTGCACACTGAAGCTTTCTTT; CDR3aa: CASSLGGTVHTEAFF
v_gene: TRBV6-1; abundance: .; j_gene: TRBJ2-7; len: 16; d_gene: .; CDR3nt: TGTGCCAGCAGTGAACGTGCCGGGACCGAAGGCTACGAGCAGTACTTC; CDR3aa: CASSERAGTEGYEQYF
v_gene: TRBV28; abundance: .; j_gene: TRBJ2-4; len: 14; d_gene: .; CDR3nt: TGTGCCAGTAGGGACTTTATGGCCAAAAACATTCAGTACTTC; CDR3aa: CASRDFMAKNIQYF
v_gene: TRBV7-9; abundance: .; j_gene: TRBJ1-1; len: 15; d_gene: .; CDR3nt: TGTGCCAGCAGCGACATTAAGAGGCCGAGCACTGAAGCTTTCTTT; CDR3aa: CASSDIKRPSTEAFF
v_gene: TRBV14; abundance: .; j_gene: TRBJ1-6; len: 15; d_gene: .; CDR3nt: TGTGCCAGCAGCCAAGACCCAAGGTCCCATTCACCCCTCCACTTT; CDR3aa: CASSQDPRSHSPLHF
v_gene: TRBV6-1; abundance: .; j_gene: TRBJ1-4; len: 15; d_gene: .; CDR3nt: TGTGCCAGCGGGGTCGGGGGGACAACTAATGAAAAACTGTTTTTT; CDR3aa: CASGVGGTTNEKLFF
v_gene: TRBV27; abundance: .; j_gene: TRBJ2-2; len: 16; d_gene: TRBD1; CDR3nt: TGTGCCAGCAGTCCCAGGACAGGGGGCAACACCGGGGAGCTGTTTTTT; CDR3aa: CASSPRTGGNTGELFF
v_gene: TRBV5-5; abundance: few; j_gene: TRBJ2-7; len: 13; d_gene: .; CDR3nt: TGTGCCAGCAGCTTGTTGACCTCCTACGAGCAGTACTTC; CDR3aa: CASSLLTSYEQYF
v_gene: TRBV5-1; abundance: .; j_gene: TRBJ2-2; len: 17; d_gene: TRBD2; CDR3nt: TGCGCCAGCAGCTTGGAACTAGCGGGGACGAACACCGGGGAGCTGTTTTTT; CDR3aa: CASSLELAGTNTGELFF
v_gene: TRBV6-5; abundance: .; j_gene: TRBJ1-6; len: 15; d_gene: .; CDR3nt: TGTGCCAGCAGACCCACGAGGGAGCGAGGGTCACCCCTCCACTTT; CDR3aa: CASRPTRERGSPLHF
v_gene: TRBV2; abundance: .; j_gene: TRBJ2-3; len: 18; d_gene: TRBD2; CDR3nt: TGTGCCAGCAGTGAACTAATGGGGCTAGCGGGAGAATCAGATACGCAGTATTTT; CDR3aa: CASSELMGLAGESDTQYF
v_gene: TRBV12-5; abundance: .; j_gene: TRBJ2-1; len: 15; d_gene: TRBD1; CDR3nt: TGTGCTAGTGGTTTCGGGACAGGGGTTGTCAATGAGCAGTTCTTC; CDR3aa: CASGFGTGVVNEQFF
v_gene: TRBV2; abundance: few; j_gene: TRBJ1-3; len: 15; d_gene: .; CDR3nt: TGTGCCAGCAGTGAATCCGGGTTTGGTGGAAACACCATATATTTT; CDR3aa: CASSESGFGGNTIYF
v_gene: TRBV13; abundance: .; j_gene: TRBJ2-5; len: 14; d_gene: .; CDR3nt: TGTGCCAGCAGCTGGACGGAGGGTAAAGAGACCCAGTACTTC; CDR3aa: CASSWTEGKETQYF
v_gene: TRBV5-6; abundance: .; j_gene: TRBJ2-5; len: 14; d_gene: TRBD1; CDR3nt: TGTGCCAGCAGCAAGACAGGGGGAGGGGGGACCCAGTACTTC; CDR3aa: CASSKTGGGGTQYF
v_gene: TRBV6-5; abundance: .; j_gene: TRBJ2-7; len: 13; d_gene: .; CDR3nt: TGTGCCAGCATTGATCCAGTCTCCTACGAGCAGTACTTC; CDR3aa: CASIDPVSYEQYF
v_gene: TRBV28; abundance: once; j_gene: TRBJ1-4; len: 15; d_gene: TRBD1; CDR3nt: TGTGCCAGCAGTGAGTCGGGACAGGGTGGTGAAAAACTGTTTTTT; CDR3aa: CASSESGQGGEKLFF
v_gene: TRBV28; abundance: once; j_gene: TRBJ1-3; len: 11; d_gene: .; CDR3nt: TGTGCCAGCAGTTTTGGAAACACCATATATTTT; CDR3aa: CASSFGNTIYF
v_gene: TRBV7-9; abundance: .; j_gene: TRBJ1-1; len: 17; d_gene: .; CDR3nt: TGTGCCAGCAGCTTCCCAAGGAGAAGGGGATGGAACACTGAAGCTTTCTTT; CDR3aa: CASSFPRRRGWNTEAFF
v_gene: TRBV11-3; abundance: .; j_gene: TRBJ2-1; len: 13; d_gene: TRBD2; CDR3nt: TGTGCCAGCAGCCGGACTAGCGTCAATGAGCAGTTCTTC; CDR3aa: CASSRTSVNEQFF
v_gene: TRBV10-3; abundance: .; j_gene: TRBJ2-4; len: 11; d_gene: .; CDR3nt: TGTGCCATCAGTGACGGGCGGGGTTCGTACTTC; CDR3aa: CAISDGRGSYF
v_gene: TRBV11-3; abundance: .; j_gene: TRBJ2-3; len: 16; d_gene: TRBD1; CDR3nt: TGTGCCAGCAGCTTAGATGGGGGACAGGGCGCAGATACGCAGTATTTT; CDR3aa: CASSLDGGQGADTQYF
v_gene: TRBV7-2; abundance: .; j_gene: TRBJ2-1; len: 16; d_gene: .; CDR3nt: TGTGCCAGCAGCTTAGCGGGGAGGAGCTCCTACAATGAGCAGTTCTTC; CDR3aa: CASSLAGRSSYNEQFF
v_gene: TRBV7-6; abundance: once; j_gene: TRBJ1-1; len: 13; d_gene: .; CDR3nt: TGTGCCAGCAGCGCGGGTTGGTACACTGAAGCTTTCTTT; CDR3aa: CASSAGWYTEAFF
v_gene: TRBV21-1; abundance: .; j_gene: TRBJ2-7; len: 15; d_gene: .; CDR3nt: TGTGCCAGCAGGGGGACAGCGTTTTACTCCTACGAGCAGTACTTC; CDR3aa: CASRGTAFYSYEQYF
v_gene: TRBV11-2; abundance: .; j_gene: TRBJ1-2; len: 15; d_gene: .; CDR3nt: TGTGCCAGCAGCCCACTTTTTGGAGTTAACTATGGCTACACCTTC; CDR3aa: CASSPLFGVNYGYTF
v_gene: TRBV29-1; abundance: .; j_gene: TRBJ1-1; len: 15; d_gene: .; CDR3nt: TGCAGCGCCGGTTCCAGGGCCGATGGGAATACTGAAGCTTTCTTT; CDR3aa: CSAGSRADGNTEAFF
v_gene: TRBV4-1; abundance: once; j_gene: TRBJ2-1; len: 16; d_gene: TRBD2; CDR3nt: TGCGCCAGCAGCCCTAACCGGGACTACACCTACAATGAGCAGTTCTTC; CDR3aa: CASSPNRDYTYNEQFF
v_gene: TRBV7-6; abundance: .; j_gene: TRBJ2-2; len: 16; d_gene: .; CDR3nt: TGTGCCAGCAGCTTGCGGGCAGGGACCTACACCGGGGAGCTGTTTTTT; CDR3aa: CASSLRAGTYTGELFF
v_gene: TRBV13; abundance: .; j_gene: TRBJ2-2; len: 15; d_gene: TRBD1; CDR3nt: TGTGCCAGCAGCATGACAGGGGGCGGCACCGGGGAGCTGTTTTTT; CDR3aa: CASSMTGGGTGELFF
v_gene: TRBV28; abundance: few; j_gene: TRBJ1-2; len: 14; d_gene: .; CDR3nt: TGTGCCAGCAGTGGGAACAGAGCACACTATGGCTACACCTTC; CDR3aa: CASSGNRAHYGYTF
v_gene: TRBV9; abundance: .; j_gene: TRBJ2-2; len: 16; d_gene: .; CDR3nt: TGTGCCAGCAGCGTAGGACCGCGAATGAACACCGGGGAGCTGTTTTTT; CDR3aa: CASSVGPRMNTGELFF
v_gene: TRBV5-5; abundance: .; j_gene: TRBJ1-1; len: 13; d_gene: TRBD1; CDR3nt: TGTGCCAGCAGCGTACAGGGGGGAGCTGAAGCTTTCTTT; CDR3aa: CASSVQGGAEAFF
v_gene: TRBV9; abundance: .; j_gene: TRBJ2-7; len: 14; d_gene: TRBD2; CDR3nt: TGTGCCAGCAGCGTAGGAGCGGGAGCGGCCGAGCAGTACTTC; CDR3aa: CASSVGAGAAEQYF
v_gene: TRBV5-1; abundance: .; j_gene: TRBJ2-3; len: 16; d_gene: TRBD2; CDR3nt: TGCGCCAGCAGCCAAACAACTAGCGGGAGTTCTGATACGCAGTATTTT; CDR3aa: CASSQTTSGSSDTQYF
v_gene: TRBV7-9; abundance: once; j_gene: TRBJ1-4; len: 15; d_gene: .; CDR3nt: TGTGCCAGCAGCTTAGCGCTTCCGGCAGGTGAAAAACTGTTTTTT; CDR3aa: CASSLALPAGEKLFF
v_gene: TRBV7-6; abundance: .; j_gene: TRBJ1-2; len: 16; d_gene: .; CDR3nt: TGTGCCAGCAGCTTTCTCCCCGGAGATATGGACTATGGCTACACCTTC; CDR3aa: CASSFLPGDMDYGYTF
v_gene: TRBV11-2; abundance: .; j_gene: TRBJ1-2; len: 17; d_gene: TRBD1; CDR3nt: TGTGCCAGCAGCTTGGCTACAGGGGAGGCTCTCTACTATGGCTACACCTTC; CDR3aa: CASSLATGEALYYGYTF
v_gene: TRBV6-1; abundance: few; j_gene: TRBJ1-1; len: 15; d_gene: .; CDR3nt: TGTGCCAGCAGTGAAAACTCCGGGGTAGGCACTGAAGCTTTCTTT; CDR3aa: CASSENSGVGTEAFF
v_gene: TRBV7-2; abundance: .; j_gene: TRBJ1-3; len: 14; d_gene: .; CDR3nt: TGTGCCAGCAATTGGGGTTCAGCTGGAAACACCATATATTTT; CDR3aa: CASNWGSAGNTIYF
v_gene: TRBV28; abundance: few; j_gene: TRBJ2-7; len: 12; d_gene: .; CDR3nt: TGTGCCAGCAGTTCCGAACTCCGCGAGCAGTACTTC; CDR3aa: CASSSELREQYF
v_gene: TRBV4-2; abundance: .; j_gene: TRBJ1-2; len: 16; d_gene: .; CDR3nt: TGTGCCAGCAGCCAAGATGGTGGGACACGGGGTCATGGCTACACCTTC; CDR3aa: CASSQDGGTRGHGYTF
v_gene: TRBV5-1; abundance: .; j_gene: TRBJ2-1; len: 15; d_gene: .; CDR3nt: TGCGCCAGCAGCCCTCTAGCCAACTCCTACAATGAGCAGTTCTTC; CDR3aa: CASSPLANSYNEQFF
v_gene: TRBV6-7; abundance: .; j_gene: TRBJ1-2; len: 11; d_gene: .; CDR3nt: TGTGCCAGCAGCAGGAGCAATGGCTACACCTTC; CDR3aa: CASSRSNGYTF
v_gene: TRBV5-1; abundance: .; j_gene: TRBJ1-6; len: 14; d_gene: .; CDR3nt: TGCGCCAGCAGCCCGGGGGCAGGGAAATCACCCCTCCACTTT; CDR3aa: CASSPGAGKSPLHF
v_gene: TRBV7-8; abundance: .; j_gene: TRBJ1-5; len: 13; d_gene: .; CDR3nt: TGTGCCAGCAGCTCTCGGGGCGGGCAGCCCCAGCATTTT; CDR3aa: CASSSRGGQPQHF
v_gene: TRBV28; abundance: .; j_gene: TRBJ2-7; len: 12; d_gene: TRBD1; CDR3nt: TGTGCCATCTCACTCACAGGGGACGAGCAGTACTTC; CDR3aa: CAISLTGDEQYF
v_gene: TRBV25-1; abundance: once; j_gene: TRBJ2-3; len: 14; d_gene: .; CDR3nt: TGTGCCAGCAGTGAGAGGGTTGGGGTAGATACGCAGTATTTT; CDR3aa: CASSERVGVDTQYF
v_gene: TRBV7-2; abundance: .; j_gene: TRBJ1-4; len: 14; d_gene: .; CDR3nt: TGTGCCAGCAGCTTATTTGCAACTAATGAAAAACTGTTTTTT; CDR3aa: CASSLFATNEKLFF
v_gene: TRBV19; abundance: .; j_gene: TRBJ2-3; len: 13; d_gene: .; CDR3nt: TGTGCCAGTAGTGAAAGACCGGGAACCCCTCTGTATTTT; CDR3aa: CASSERPGTPLYF
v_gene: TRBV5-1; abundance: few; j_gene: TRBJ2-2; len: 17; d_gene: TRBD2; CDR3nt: TGCGCCAGCAGCCAAGGGATTAGCGGGAGGGCCTCCGGGGAGCTGTTTTTT; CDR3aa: CASSQGISGRASGELFF
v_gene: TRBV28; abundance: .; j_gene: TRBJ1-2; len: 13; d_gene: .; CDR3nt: TGTGCCAGCAGTTCCCGCCGGGCTTATGGCTACACCTTC; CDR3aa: CASSSRRAYGYTF
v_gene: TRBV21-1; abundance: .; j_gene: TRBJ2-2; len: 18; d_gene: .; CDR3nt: TGTGCCAGCAGCAAAGCGGGGCTAGCCTGGGGGTCTGGCGGGGAGCTGTTTTTT; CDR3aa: CASSKAGLAWGSGGELFF